The rows below give T cell receptor beta chains drawn from one sample of a study of early T cells in non-severe SARS-CoV-2 infection. One entry per CDR3 protein results from TCRdb running MiXCR on the 5' RACE reads. The table includes 50,000 to 55,000 distinct CDR3 sequences, 7% to 10% detected once. Input material: whole blood. The receptor source for this set is an adult who was a healthcare worker with PCR-confirmed SARS-CoV-2 infection or an uninfected control (not recorded which). Each CDR3 is given with its conserved first and last residue. A D gene is named only where the DNA matches it firmly. The size of a clone is reported for some rows only, either as once, few or many, or as a class for expanded clones.

TRBD1 many TRBJ2-2 TRBV27 CASSLEVGDRGVYTGELFF TGTGCCAGCAGTTTAGAAGTCGGGGACAGGGGGGTTTACACCGGGGAGCTGTTTTTT
- few TRBJ2-6 TRBV20-1 CSASHGAYRSGANVLTF TGCAGTGCTAGTCATGGGGCCTACCGCTCTGGGGCCAACGTCCTGACTTTC
TRBD1 many TRBJ2-1 TRBV20-1 CSAPRTGDLNEQFF TGCAGTGCACCAAGGACAGGGGATCTCAATGAGCAGTTCTTC
TRBD2 - TRBJ2-1 TRBV7-9 CASSLLLAGGHEQFF TGTGCCAGCAGCTTATTACTAGCGGGAGGTCATGAGCAGTTCTTC
- many TRBJ2-5 TRBV7-3 CASSLTPAGETQYF TGTGCCAGCAGCTTAACCCCCGCGGGAGAGACCCAGTACTTC
TRBD1 - TRBJ1-1 TRBV7-3 CASSLVGTGDEAFF TGTGCCAGCAGCTTAGTAGGGACAGGGGATGAAGCTTTCTTT
- - TRBJ2-3 TRBV5-1 CASSLGSPKDTQYF TGCGCCAGCAGCTTGGGGTCTCCCAAAGATACGCAGTATTTT
- many TRBJ2-1 TRBV28 CASSLRPSSYNEQFF TGTGCCAGCAGTCTTAGACCAAGCTCCTACAATGAGCAGTTCTTC
- many TRBJ1-3 TRBV10-2 CASSGQGSRNTIYF TGCGCCAGCAGTGGCCAGGGATCGCGAAACACCATATATTTT
TRBD2 many TRBJ2-3 TRBV7-9 CASSVASGRAADTQYF TGTGCCAGCAGCGTCGCTAGCGGGAGGGCCGCAGATACGCAGTATTTT
TRBD2 many TRBJ2-3 TRBV20-1 CSAQGLAEAINTQYF TGCAGTGCCCAGGGACTAGCGGAAGCCATTAATACGCAGTATTTT
TRBD1 many TRBJ1-1 TRBV6-2/TRBV6-3 CASSLTGGMGTEAFF TGTGCCAGCAGTCTCACAGGGGGAATGGGCACTGAAGCTTTCTTT
TRBD2 many TRBJ2-5 TRBV14 CASSPNSWTSGSPETQYF TGTGCCAGCAGCCCAAACTCTTGGACTAGCGGGAGTCCAGAGACCCAGTACTTC
TRBD2 few TRBJ2-1 TRBV5-1 CASSLEGGRRADEQFF TGCGCCAGCAGCTTAGAAGGCGGGAGGCGAGCTGATGAGCAGTTCTTC
TRBD2 many TRBJ2-6 TRBV20-1 CSARDPTSDGANVLTF TGCAGTGCTAGAGATCCGACTAGCGATGGGGCCAACGTCCTGACTTTC
- few TRBJ2-3 TRBV20-1 CSARDKRRGTSTDTQYF TGCAGTGCTAGAGATAAGCGGAGGGGAACTAGCACAGATACGCAGTATTTT
- - TRBJ2-7 TRBV5-1 CASSFDGRSSYEQYF TGCGCCAGCAGCTTTGACGGGCGGAGCTCCTACGAGCAGTACTTC
- many TRBJ1-1 TRBV7-3 CASSPTMNTEAFF TGTGCCAGCAGCCCTACAATGAACACTGAAGCTTTCTTT
TRBD1 - TRBJ2-3 TRBV29-1 CSVVLTGVGTDTQYF TGCAGCGTTGTTTTGACAGGGGTGGGGACAGATACGCAGTATTTT
- many TRBJ2-3 TRBV7-2 CASSLRASTDTQYF TGTGCCAGCAGCTTGCGGGCCAGCACAGATACGCAGTATTTT
- few TRBJ1-6 TRBV5-6 CASSLGGHNSPLHF TGTGCCAGCAGCTTGGGAGGACATAATTCACCCCTCCACTTT
TRBD2 - TRBJ2-2 TRBV5-6 CASSGTTHTGELFF TGTGCCAGCAGCGGGACTACTCACACCGGGGAGCTGTTTTTT
- many TRBJ2-7 TRBV20-1 CSARDVGGYEQYF TGCAGTGCTAGAGATGTCGGCGGGTACGAGCAGTACTTC
- few TRBJ1-2 TRBV7-2 CASSLEARGQYGYTF TGTGCCAGCAGCTTAGAGGCCAGGGGCCAATATGGCTACACCTTC
- - TRBJ2-4 TRBV5-6 CASRHQGFKNIRYF TGTGCCAGCAGACATCAGGGTTTCAAAAACATTCGGTACTTC
TRBD1 few TRBJ2-3 TRBV4-3 CASSQDGTGNTDTQYF TGCGCCAGCAGCCAAGATGGGACAGGAAACACAGATACGCAGTATTTT
TRBD2 - TRBJ2-7 TRBV14 CASSQESGSDYEQYF TGTGCCAGCAGCCAAGAGAGCGGGAGTGACTACGAGCAGTACTTC
- - TRBJ1-1 TRBV6-5 CASSYSNDRNTEAFF TGTGCCAGCAGTTACTCTAACGACAGAAACACTGAAGCTTTCTTT
TRBD2 few TRBJ2-3 TRBV29-1 CSAESSGRGTDTQYF TGCAGCGCCGAGAGTAGCGGGAGGGGCACAGATACGCAGTATTTT
- - TRBJ2-1 TRBV29-1 CSAVGLTSSYNEQFF TGCAGCGCGGTGGGATTGACGAGCTCCTACAATGAGCAGTTCTTC
- few TRBJ2-7 TRBV3-1 CASSQSHGGGYEQYF TGTGCCAGCAGCCAAAGCCACGGGGGCGGATACGAGCAGTACTTC